This T cell receptor beta chain was captured by sequencing in a study of cytomegalovirus exposure and HLA in healthy donors. Primers for the PCR totalled 60 Vbeta and 13 Jbeta. Profiled with immunoSEQ multiplex PCR; TCRdb holds only in-frame clones, not every one. The table records approximately 80,000 clones, 60% to 75% of them present only once. The CDR3 has 12 amino acids. CDR1 is SQVTM, CDR2 ANQGSEA, per germline. The V gene lost 3 bases and the J gene lost 6 bases, with 11 bases spanning the gap. Overall study findings and caveats: Later findings reportedly placed an Asian-associated ancestry cluster below the approximately 630-donor mean for N-insertions.

Turning to this clone: Its antigen is unknown.

J is TRBJ1-2 and V is TRBV29-1, with a tentative D call TRBD1 (6 bases). This clonotype was obtained from a woman aged 35 to 49 in good health and CMV-seropositive. Sequenced material: PBMCs. In nucleotides, the CDR3 is TGCAGCGTTGACCGCCAGGGGCATGGCTACACCTTC. It codes for CSVDRQGHGYTF.